This T cell receptor (beta chain) was observed in a study of TIL therapy for anti-PD-1-resistant metastatic lung cancer (dated by TCRdb to the early 2020s). For the wider study: Tumors were harvested prior to any PD-1/PD-L1 blockade, after which nivolumab was administered to patients, and lymphodepletion, expanded TIL infusion and IL-2 were given to patients who progressed. Clonotypes were tracked across tumor, expanded TIL product and serial blood samples by T cell receptor beta sequencing of tumor and peripheral blood. The cohort was predominantly lung adenocarcinoma, with several EGFR-mutant and two ALK-rearranged tumors, and half of patients were current or former smokers. Across the cohort, whole-exome sequencing showed a median non-synonymous tumor mutation burden of 1.5 mutations per megabase. Enrolled patients had a median age of almost 55 years (range roughly 38-75) and a median tumor PD-L1 proportion score of less than 7%. What the work shows at the level of the full study, not this receptor alone: The study protocol defined all tumor marker inferences as exploratory. Infused TIL clonotypes partially replaced the baseline peripheral repertoire then decayed over months, with no apparent association between persistence and response. Because the cohort was highly selected, with more treatment-naive, never-smoker and oncogene-addicted patients than is typical, generalizability is limited.

The immunoSEQ v3 hsTCRB kit was used to amplify TCR beta CDR3 regions from genomic DNA through bias-controlled multiplex PCR. TCR libraries were sequenced on an Illumina NextSeq 500 to 2 million or so read pairs for survey level or roughly 5-6.5 million for deep level. Turning to the authors' computational methods: V, D and J genes were assigned, non-productive sequences were removed, and clonality was reported by immunoSEQ Analyzer software. Repertoires were compared using productive Simpson clonality and Morisita overlap index of productive TRB rearrangements between infused TIL and blood. Absolute clonotype counts in blood were estimated by multiplying the lymphocyte count by the CD3+ fraction and by the productive frequency of the clone. Drawn from immuneACCESS, this table holds only the in-frame rearrangements with V and J called that TCRdb kept. Clones are partly lost; checked studies trace under half to an unresolved V gene and leave the rest unexplained. V, J and clone size derive from that table, while D and trimming were established from the DNA sequence. Present in this sample are approximately 50,000 clones, approximately 78% of which were seen just once. The ten largest account for 2.5% to 3.5% of the sample.

For this clone: Its antigen is unknown. Nothing much larger sits one base from this clone, and base qualities are not available.

According to the germline V gene (reference sequence), CDR1 reads MNHEY and CDR2 reads SMNVEV. From cysteine to phenylalanine, the CDR3 is 17 amino acids long. Solely the CDR3 DNA is kept, with 51 bases framed from the first base. V gives up 10 bases and J gives up 0 bases, and the segment between their germline ends measures 22 bases. What this sample's time point label stands for: pre-treatment sample, taken before nivolumab and TIL therapy. Adults with stage 4 NSCLC were enrolled from late 2017 to January 2020 in a dual-center phase I trial. The samples were drawn from an open-label, single-arm phase I trial testing tumor-infiltrating lymphocyte therapy combined with nivolumab in advanced non-small cell lung cancer. Blood mononuclear cells from EDTA tubes were isolated by Ficoll gradient, snap-frozen as pellets, and DNA was extracted with a Qiagen mini-prep kit.

The rearranged segments are TRBV27 and TRBJ2-1; a weak D assignment points to TRBD2 (5 bases agree). This sequence originates from a person aged 25 to 80 with non-small cell lung cancer. The source was blood, collected at baseline. Here is the DNA: TGTGCCACTGGGCCCCAAGCCGGACTGAGCTCCTACAATGAGCAGTTCTTC. The translation is CATGPQAGLSSYNEQFF.